Here is one T cell receptor beta chain with its context. The table came from immunoSEQ multiplex PCR; TCRdb's copy has only in-frame clones and leaves some out. The repertoire includes about 160,000 clones, approximately 80% of them detected once, and about 4.3% sits in the top ten. The entry originates in a study of cytotoxic CD8 clonotypes in ibrutinib-treated CLL. The V gene's germline CDR1 is SNHLY and CDR2 FYNNEI. CDR3 length equals 14 residues. V usage is TRBV2 and J usage is TRBJ2-5; D unresolved. The J call is uncertain, as TRBJ2-7 better fits the DNA end. Sequencing used PBMCs, obtained after 24 months of ibrutinib treatment. The TCR comes from a human donor with chronic lymphocytic leukemia. The CDR3 sequence: CASTKLDPSYEQYF. As DNA, the CDR3 is TGTGCCAGCACTAAGCTTGACCCAAGCTACGAGCAGTACTTC.